This T cell receptor beta chain derives from a study of blood T cell repertoires in COVID-19. Background on the study: Nucleic acid was either cDNA or gDNA, and it came from T cells, B-cell-depleted T cells, or PBMCs.

Original processing notes: Nucleated cell counts were estimated from reference gene primer amplification. Repertoires were generated with immunoSEQ multiplex PCR, while TCRdb's copy carries only in-frame clones and drops some. V and J calls and clone size are as listed in that table; D and trimming were resolved from the DNA. The sample comprises 110,000 to 150,000 clones, about 77% of which are singletons, and about 4% rests with the top ten. This CDR3 contains 12 residues. The germline V gene encodes CDR1 SQVTM and CDR2 ANQGSEA. The V end lost 7 bases, the J end lost 1 base, and 7 bases lay between the germline ends.

The material sequenced was peripheral blood. The chain links TRBV29-1 to TRBJ2-2; the D is unclear. This sequence was found in a man between 60 and 75 years old with acute or convalescent COVID-19. The CDR3 region is CSASKNTGELFF. DNA for the CDR3: TGCAGCGCCTCTAAGAACACCGGGGAGCTGTTTTTT.